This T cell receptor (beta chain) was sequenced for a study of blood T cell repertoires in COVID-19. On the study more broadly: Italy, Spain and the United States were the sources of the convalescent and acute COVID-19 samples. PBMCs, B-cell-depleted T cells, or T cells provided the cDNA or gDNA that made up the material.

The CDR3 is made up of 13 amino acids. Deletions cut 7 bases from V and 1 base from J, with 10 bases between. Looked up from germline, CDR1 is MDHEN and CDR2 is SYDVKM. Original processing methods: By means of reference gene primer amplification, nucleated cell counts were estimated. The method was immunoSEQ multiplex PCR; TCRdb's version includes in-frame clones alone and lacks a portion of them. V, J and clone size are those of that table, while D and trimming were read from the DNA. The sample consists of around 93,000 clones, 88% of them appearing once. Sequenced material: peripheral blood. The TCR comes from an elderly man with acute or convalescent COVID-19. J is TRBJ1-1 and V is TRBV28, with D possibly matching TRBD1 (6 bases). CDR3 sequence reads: CASTRTANTEAFF. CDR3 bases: TGTGCCAGCACCAGGACAGCGAACACTGAAGCTTTCTTT. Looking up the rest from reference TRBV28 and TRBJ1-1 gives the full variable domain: DVKVTQSSRYLVKRTGEKVFLECVQDMDHENMFWYRQDPGLGLRLIYFSYDVKMKEKGDIPEGYSVSREKKERFSLILESASTNQTSMYLCASTRTANTEAFFGQGTRLTVV.